These T cell receptor beta chains were read from a single sample in a study of blood T cell repertoires in COVID-19. The assay was immunoSEQ multiplex PCR, and TCRdb's table has in-frame clones only and misses some. The sample gives about 230,000 clones, 84% of which show up once; around 1.8% is in the top ten. The sequencing input was PBMCs or T cells enriched from blood (not recorded which). Every receptor here comes from a man in his fifties or sixties who had recovered from COVID-19. CDR3s include the opening cysteine and the closing phenylalanine or tryptophan. Fields, in order: D gene, V gene, clone size, J gene, CDR3 protein, CDR3 DNA. The D gene is left open where the match is weak. Size is omitted from some rows. Given values are once, few, many or a class for expanded clones.

D gene: TRBD2
V gene: TRBV11-1
clone size: -
J gene: TRBJ2-2
CDR3 protein: CASSRTSGGLSGELFF
CDR3 DNA: TGTGCCAGCAGTCGTACTAGCGGGGGGCTCTCCGGGGAGCTGTTTTTT

D gene: -
V gene: TRBV5-1
clone size: -
J gene: TRBJ2-5
CDR3 protein: CASSPFRPQETQYF
CDR3 DNA: TGCGCCAGCAGCCCGTTTCGTCCCCAAGAGACCCAGTACTTC

D gene: TRBD1
V gene: TRBV5-6
clone size: -
J gene: TRBJ1-2
CDR3 protein: CASSGPQTGRFYGYTF
CDR3 DNA: TGTGCCAGCAGCGGACCGCAGACAGGGAGGTTCTATGGCTACACCTTC

D gene: -
V gene: TRBV3-1/TRBV3-2
clone size: once
J gene: TRBJ1-5
CDR3 protein: CASSHLGVNQPQHF
CDR3 DNA: TGTGCCAGCAGCCACCTGGGAGTCAATCAGCCCCAGCATTTT

D gene: TRBD1
V gene: TRBV10-2
clone size: -
J gene: TRBJ1-2
CDR3 protein: CASSESSWDRVGYTF
CDR3 DNA: TGCGCCAGCAGTGAGTCGAGTTGGGACAGGGTTGGCTACACCTTC

D gene: TRBD1
V gene: TRBV12-5
clone size: -
J gene: TRBJ2-5
CDR3 protein: CASGLQGVRETQYF
CDR3 DNA: TGTGCTAGTGGTTTGCAGGGGGTTAGGGAGACCCAGTACTTC

D gene: -
V gene: TRBV24-1
clone size: few
J gene: TRBJ1-5
CDR3 protein: CATSDLQEISNQPQHF
CDR3 DNA: TGTGCCACCAGTGATTTGCAGGAAATCAGCAATCAGCCCCAGCATTTT

D gene: -
V gene: TRBV5-1
clone size: -
J gene: TRBJ1-2
CDR3 protein: CASSLGQGISYGYTF
CDR3 DNA: TGCGCCAGCAGCTTGGGGCAGGGGATTAGCTATGGCTACACCTTC

D gene: TRBD2
V gene: TRBV4-3
clone size: few
J gene: TRBJ2-5
CDR3 protein: CASSQALWRGEETQYF
CDR3 DNA: TGCGCCAGCAGCCAAGCGTTATGGCGGGGGGAAGAGACCCAGTACTTC

D gene: -
V gene: TRBV7-9
clone size: -
J gene: TRBJ2-1
CDR3 protein: CASSRREQGDTGEQFF
CDR3 DNA: TGTGCCAGCAGTCGCAGAGAACAGGGAGACACGGGTGAGCAGTTCTTC